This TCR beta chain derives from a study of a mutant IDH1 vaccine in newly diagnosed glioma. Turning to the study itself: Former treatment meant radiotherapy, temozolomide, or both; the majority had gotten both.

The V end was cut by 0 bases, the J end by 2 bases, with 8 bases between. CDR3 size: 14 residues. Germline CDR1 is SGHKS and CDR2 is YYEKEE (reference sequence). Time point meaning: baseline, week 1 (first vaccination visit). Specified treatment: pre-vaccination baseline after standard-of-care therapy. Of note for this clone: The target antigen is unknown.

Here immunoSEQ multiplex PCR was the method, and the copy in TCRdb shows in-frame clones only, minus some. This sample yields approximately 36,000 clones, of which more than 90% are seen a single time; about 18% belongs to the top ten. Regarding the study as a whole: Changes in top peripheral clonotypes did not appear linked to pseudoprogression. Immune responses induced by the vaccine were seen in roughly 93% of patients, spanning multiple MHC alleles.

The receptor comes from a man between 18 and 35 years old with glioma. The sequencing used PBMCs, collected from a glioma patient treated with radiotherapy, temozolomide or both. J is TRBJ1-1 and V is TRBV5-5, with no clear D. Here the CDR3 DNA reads TGTGCCAGCAGCTTGGCCACGCTAAACACTGAAGCTTTCTTT. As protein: CASSLATLNTEAFF.